This record concerns one TCR beta chain sequence. Measured with immunoSEQ multiplex PCR; TCRdb has only the in-frame clones, and not every one. Among about 240,000 clones listed, roughly 86% were seen once. This sample stems from a study of blood T cell repertoires in COVID-19. Germline loops: CDR1 SEHNR, CDR2 FQNEAQ (reference sequence). This CDR3 is built from 13 residues. Trimming took off 7 bases at V and 2 bases at J, with 11 bases between the two ends. Sequencing used peripheral blood. The sequence came from a woman aged 70-85 years with active or convalescent COVID-19. The genes are TRBV7-9 and TRBJ2-5; D not resolved. The CDR3 nucleotides are TGTGCCAGCATCAAACAGATTCAAGAGACCCAGTACTTC. This encodes CASIKQIQETQYF. Using reference TRBV7-9 and TRBJ2-5 for the parts outside the CDR3, the full variable domain is DTGVSQNPRHKITKRGQNVTFRCDPISEHNRLYWYRQTLGQGPEFLTYFQNEAQLEKSRLLSDRFSAERPKGSFSTLEIQRTEQGDSAMYLCASIKQIQETQYFGPGTRLLVL.